This TCR beta chain is from a study of blood T cell repertoires in COVID-19. Study-wide background: The cDNA or gDNA used as material had been derived from T cells, B-cell-depleted T cells, or PBMCs.

Clones were read by immunoSEQ multiplex PCR, and TCRdb kept only the in-frame ones, dropping some. Of under 200,000 clones listed, more than 85% were seen once; the top ten hold roughly 7%. CDR1 and CDR2 from the germline V gene are SEHNR and FQNEAQ (reference sequence). This CDR3 has 18 amino acids. V lost 1 base to trimming and J lost 2 bases; unmatched junction nucleotides: 13. Material: peripheral blood. This clonotype was obtained from a woman over 75 in a cohort sampled during active or convalescent COVID-19. This chain connects TRBV7-9 to TRBJ2-7; 8 bases map to TRBD2. CDR3 DNA: TGTGCCAGCAGCTTAGAGCGGGAGCGGACAGAAGTTACCTACGAGCAGTACTTC. This sequence encodes CASSLERERTEVTYEQYF.